One and the same sample provided the 13 T cell receptor beta chains below, sequenced in a study of PD-1 blockade in classical Hodgkin lymphoma. Profiled with immunoSEQ multiplex PCR; TCRdb holds only in-frame clones, not every one. The sample has 10,000 to 15,000 clones; approximately 79% are singletons. Each patient relapsed following autologous stem cell transplantation, and prior brentuximab vedotin exposure differed. The authors enriched CD8+ T cells from thawed PBMCs via magnetic negative selection. Material: CD8+ T cells from blood, obtained at baseline. The receptors stem from a human donor with classical Hodgkin lymphoma.

This chain connects TRBV13 to TRBJ2-7, with D perhaps TRBD1 (6 bases). Germline CDR1 PRHDT, CDR2 FYEKMQ (reference sequence). V shed 4 bases and J shed 6 bases, with 19 bases lying between them. The CDR3 is 15 residues long. CDR3 sequence (DNA): TGTGCCAGCAGCTCATGGACAGACCGGGGTTTCGAGCAGTACTTC. Encoded protein: CASSSWTDRGFEQYF.

This clone was counted a single time. The chain employs TRBV7-9 and TRBJ2-2; TRBD1 is a possible D gene (5 bases). CDR1 SEHNR and CDR2 FQNEAQ come from the germline V gene (reference sequence). Trimming removed 8 bases from V and 6 bases from J, with 19 bases in between. The CDR3 extends over 15 amino acids. The CDR3 nucleotides read TGTGCCAGCGAGGCGGCAGGGAAAAATCCCGGGGAGCTGTTTTTT. Its protein is CASEAAGKNPGELFF.

The chain joins TRBV21-1 to TRBJ1-2. TRBV21-1 has pseudogene status. This CDR3 comprises 14 residues. In nucleotides, the CDR3 is TGTGCCAGCAGCACCCGACGGCGTAACTATGGCTACACCTTC. Protein: CASSTRRRNYGYTF.

A single count supports this clone. CDR3 loop: CASSLNGTAYGYTF. Here the CDR3 DNA reads TGTGCCAGCAGCCTTAACGGGACAGCCTATGGCTACACCTTC. The rearrangement joins TRBV11-1 to TRBJ1-2, with 7 bases lining up with TRBD1. The germline CDR1 and CDR2 sequences are SGHAT and FQDESV (reference sequence). This CDR3 is built from 14 residues. Trimming removed 5 bases from V and 4 bases from J; junction bases left unmatched: 7.

This rearrangement joins TRBV27 to TRBJ1-1; possible D gene TRBD1, 6 bases. The CDR3 consists of 15 residues. Germline V lookup: CDR1 MNHEY, CDR2 SMNVEV (reference sequence). V was pared by 5 bases and J by 1 base, with 14 bases between. The CDR3 DNA reads TGTGCCAGCAGTCCAACGGGACACCCGAACACTGAAGCTTTCTTT. It translates to CASSPTGHPNTEAFF.

The chain recombines TRBV27 with TRBJ2-7; tentatively, D is TRBD2 (5 bases). The CDR3 is 14 amino acids. V shed 1 base and J shed 3 bases, with 10 bases lying between them. Germline V gene sequence: CDR1 MNHEY, CDR2 SMNVEV (reference sequence). The chain's CDR3 is CASSLLSGNYEQYF. CDR3 in DNA: TGTGCCAGCAGTTTATTATCCGGGAACTACGAGCAGTACTTC.

The rearrangement links TRBV4-3 to TRBJ2-5; D might be TRBD1 (5 bases). The J call is uncertain, as TRBJ2-7 better fits the DNA end. Germline CDR1 reads LGHNA; CDR2 reads YSLEER. The CDR3 runs to 16 residues. CDR3 amino acids: CASSQDGHGADYEQYF. The CDR3 nucleotides read TGCGCCAGCAGCCAAGACGGGCATGGGGCGGACTACGAGCAGTACTTC.

The chain couples TRBV9 to TRBJ2-7; D possibly uses TRBD1 or TRBD2 (5 bases each). Trimming cost V 0 bases and J 0 bases, with 10 bases left between them. The germline CDR1 and CDR2 sequences are SGDLS and YYNGEE. The CDR3 length is 15 residues. Written as DNA, the CDR3 is TGTGCCAGCAGCGTAGGAGGTGGGGGCTCCTACGAGCAGTACTTC. Its translation: CASSVGGGGSYEQYF.

This rearrangement joins TRBV15 to TRBJ2-7; tentative D call: TRBD1 (6 bases). The germline gives CDR1 LNHNV, CDR2 YYDKDF (reference sequence). The germline V and J ends were trimmed by 1 base and 2 bases, with 9 bases remaining between them. The CDR3 sequence is 14 residues long. The chain's CDR3 is CATSRGRGPYEQYF. In nucleotides, the CDR3 is TGTGCCACCAGCAGAGGCAGGGGTCCCTACGAGCAGTACTTC.

The V gene is TRBV7-2, the J gene TRBJ2-7; 8 bases fit TRBD1. Germline V CDR1 and CDR2: SGHTA, FQGNSA. The CDR3 sequence is 14 residues long. Losses at the gene ends were 5 bases for V and 4 bases for J; bases not matched to a gene: 7. As DNA, the CDR3 is TGTGCCAGCAGCCAAGGGACAGGAAGATACGAGCAGTACTTC. It encodes CASSQGTGRYEQYF.

CDR3 loop: CASSLKGSNQPQHF. The CDR3 DNA is TGTGCCAGCAGCTTAAAAGGTAGCAATCAGCCCCAGCATTTT. The J gene is TRBJ1-5, the V gene TRBV13; D uncertain. V was shortened by 2 bases and J by 0 bases, with 5 bases between the two germline ends. CDR3 length equals 14 residues. CDR1 PRHDT and CDR2 FYEKMQ come from the germline V gene (reference sequence).

The CDR3 reads CAIRPGRSGANVLTF. CDR3 in DNA: TGTGCCATCAGGCCAGGGCGATCTGGGGCCAACGTCCTGACTTTC. This chain joins TRBV10-3 and TRBJ2-6; maybe TRBD1 (5 bases). The V and J ends lost 6 bases and 1 base respectively, with 10 bases between them. The CDR3 is 15 amino acids. The germline V gene encodes CDR1 ENHRY and CDR2 SYGVKD.

The chain has TRBV7-4 and TRBJ1-1; TRBD1 is a possible D gene (5 bases). Deletions cut 2 bases from V and 0 bases from J, with 13 bases between. The germline gives CDR1 SGHVT, CDR2 SQSDAQ. The CDR3 runs to 16 residues. CDR3 sequence: CASSLMGTNMNTEAFF. CDR3 nucleotide sequence: TGTGCCAGCAGCTTAATGGGGACTAATATGAACACTGAAGCTTTCTTT.